Each of the 8 T cell receptor beta chains below was sequenced from the same sample in a study of blood T cell repertoires in COVID-19. Method: immunoSEQ multiplex PCR; TCRdb's copy keeps in-frame clones and lacks some. Here the sample spans 99,000 or so clones, 82% being singletons. Source material: peripheral blood. These receptors originate from a man between 60 and 75 years old with acute or convalescent COVID-19.

Concerning this clone: Other DNA sequences in the sample encode the same CDR3. The V and J genes are TRBV18 and TRBJ2-3; no reliable D call. CDR3 length equals 14 residues. Germline V CDR1 and CDR2: KGHSH, LQKENI. V gave up 3 bases and J gave up 0 bases, with 7 bases separating them. The CDR3 loop is CASSPLTSTDTQYF. In DNA form, the CDR3 reads TGTGCCAGCTCACCCTTGACAAGCACAGATACGCAGTATTTT. The variable domain in full, completed from reference TRBV18 and TRBJ2-3, reads NAGVMQNPRHLVRRRGQEARLRCSPMKGHSHVYWYRQLPEEGLKFMVYLQKENIIDESGMPKERFSAEFPKEGPSILRIQQVVRGDSAAYFCASSPLTSTDTQYFGPGTRLTVL.

The CDR3, as DNA: TGTGCCAGCACCCAACAGGGGTTCTATAATTCACCCCTCCACTTT. Protein: CASTQQGFYNSPLHF. The chain uses TRBV18 and TRBJ1-6; TRBD1 aligns across 7 bases. Per germline, CDR1 KGHSH and CDR2 LQKENI. Unmatched junction bases numbered 7, after V lost 8 bases and J lost 3 bases. The CDR3 is 15 residues long.

The V gene is TRBV5-1, the J gene TRBJ2-1, with TRBD2 as a possible D gene (6 bases). In germline, CDR1 is SGHRS, CDR2 YFSETQ. The CDR3 extends over 19 amino acids. Trimming took off 0 bases at V and 0 bases at J, with 19 bases between the two ends. The CDR3 region has the DNA TGCGCCAGCAGCTTGGCCCCAGGGTTAGCGGCATACTCCTACAATGAGCAGTTCTTC. Translating it yields CASSLAPGLAAYSYNEQFF.

V is TRBV4-1 and J is TRBJ2-7, with 7 bases fitting TRBD2. From germline, CDR1 is MGHRA and CDR2 YSYEKL. This CDR3 contains 15 residues. V was clipped by 2 bases and J by 1 base; unmatched bases: 5. CDR3 region: CASSQLAEASYEQYF. As DNA, the CDR3 is TGCGCCAGCAGCCAACTAGCGGAGGCGTCCTACGAGCAGTACTTC.

The chain has TRBV5-1 and TRBJ2-5, with 8 bases lining up with TRBD1. The germline gives CDR1 SGHRS, CDR2 YFSETQ. The CDR3 spans 17 residues. Trimming cost V 1 base and J 1 base; bases outside gene matches: 9. CDR3 nucleotides: TGCGCCAGCAGCTTGTCCATACAGGGGGGCCCCCAAGAGACCCAGTACTTC. It encodes CASSLSIQGGPQETQYF.

The V gene is TRBV18, the J gene TRBJ1-1; D is unresolved. This CDR3 spans 15 amino acids. Trimming took 3 bases from V and 0 from J, leaving 11 bases between them. Germline lookup yields CDR1 KGHSH and CDR2 LQKENI. CDR3 protein: CASSPSLTMNTEAFF. The CDR3, as DNA: TGTGCCAGCTCACCTAGCCTCACAATGAACACTGAAGCTTTCTTT.

The genes are TRBV7-3 and TRBJ2-1, with a tentative D call TRBD1 (5 bases). The germline V gene has CDR1 SGHTA and CDR2 FQGTGA. Trimming removed 3 bases at V and 5 bases at J, with 5 bases between. CDR3 length: 12 residues. The CDR3 DNA sequence: TGTGCCAGCAGCTTGACAGACAATGAGCAGTTCTTC. Its translation: CASSLTDNEQFF.

The CDR3 bases are TGTGCCACCAGTGACGCAGGTTATCAGCCCCAGCATTTT. Its translation is CATSDAGYQPQHF. This chain joins TRBV24-1 and TRBJ1-5, with D uncertain. V was pared by 4 bases and J by 5 bases, with 8 bases between. This CDR3 comprises 13 residues. The germline CDR1 and CDR2 sequences are KGHDR and SFDVKD.